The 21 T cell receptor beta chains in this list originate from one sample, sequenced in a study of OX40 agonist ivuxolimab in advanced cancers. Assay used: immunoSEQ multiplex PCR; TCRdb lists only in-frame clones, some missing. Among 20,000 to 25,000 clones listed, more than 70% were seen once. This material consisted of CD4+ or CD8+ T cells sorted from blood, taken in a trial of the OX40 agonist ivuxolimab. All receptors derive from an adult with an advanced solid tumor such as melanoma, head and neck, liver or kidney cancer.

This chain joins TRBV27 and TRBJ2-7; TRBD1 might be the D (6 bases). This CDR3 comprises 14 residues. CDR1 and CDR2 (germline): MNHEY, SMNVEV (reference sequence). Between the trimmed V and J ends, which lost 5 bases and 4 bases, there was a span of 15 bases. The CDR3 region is CASSLQGLEYEQYF. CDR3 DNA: TGTGCCAGCAGTCTCCAGGGGCTGGAGTACGAGCAGTACTTC.

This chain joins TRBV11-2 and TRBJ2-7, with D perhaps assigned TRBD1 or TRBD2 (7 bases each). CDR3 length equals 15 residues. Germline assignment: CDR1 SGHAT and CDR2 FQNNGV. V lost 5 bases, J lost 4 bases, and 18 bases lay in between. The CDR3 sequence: CASSIYRGGEYEQYF. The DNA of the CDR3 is TGTGCCAGCAGCATATACAGGGGAGGGGAGTACGAGCAGTACTTC. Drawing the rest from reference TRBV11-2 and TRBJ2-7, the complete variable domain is EAGVAQSPRYKIIEKRQSVAFWCNPISGHATLYWYQQILGQGPKLLIQFQNNGVVDDSQLPKDRFSAERLKGVDSTLKIQPAKLEDSAVYLCASSIYRGGEYEQYFGPGTRLTVT.

In DNA, the CDR3 is TGTGCCGCGGGGCGGACGAGCACAGATACGCAGTATTTT. This codes for CAAGRTSTDTQYF. The gene calls are TRBV19 and TRBJ2-3; perhaps TRBD2 as D (6 bases). The length of the CDR3 is 13 residues. Per the germline V gene, CDR1 is LNHDA and CDR2 is SQIVND (reference sequence). Trimming stripped 11 bases from V and 0 bases from J, with 12 bases between. Full variable domain (rest looked up from reference TRBV19 and TRBJ2-3): DGGITQSPKYLFRKEGQNVTLSCEQNLNHDAMYWYRQDPGQGLRLIYYSQIVNDFQKGDIAEGYSVSREKKESFPLTVTSAQKNPTAFYLCAAGRTSTDTQYFGPGTRLTVL.

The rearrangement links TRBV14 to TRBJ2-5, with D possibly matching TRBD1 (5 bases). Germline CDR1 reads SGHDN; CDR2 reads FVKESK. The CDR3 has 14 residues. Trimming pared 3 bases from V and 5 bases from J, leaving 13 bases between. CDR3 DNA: TGTGCCAGCAGCCAGCCCTTGTGGGGCGAGACCCAGTACTTC. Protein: CASSQPLWGETQYF. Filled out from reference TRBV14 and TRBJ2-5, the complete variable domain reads EAGVTQFPSHSVIEKGQTVTLRCDPISGHDNLYWYRRVMGKEIKFLLHFVKESKQDESGMPNNRFLAERTGGTYSTLKVQPAELEDSGVYFCASSQPLWGETQYFGPGTRLLVL.

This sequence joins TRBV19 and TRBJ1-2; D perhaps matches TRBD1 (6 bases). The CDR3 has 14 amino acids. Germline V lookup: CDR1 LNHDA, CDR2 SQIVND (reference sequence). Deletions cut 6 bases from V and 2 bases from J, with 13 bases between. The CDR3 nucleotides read TGTGCCAGTAGGGGGTTCGACAGGAACTATGGCTACACCTTC. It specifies CASRGFDRNYGYTF.

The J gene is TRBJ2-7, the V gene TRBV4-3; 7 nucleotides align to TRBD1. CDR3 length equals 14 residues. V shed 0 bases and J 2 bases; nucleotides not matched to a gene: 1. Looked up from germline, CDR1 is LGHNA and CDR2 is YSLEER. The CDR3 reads CASSQDRGTYEQYF. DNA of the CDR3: TGCGCCAGCAGCCAAGACAGGGGGACCTACGAGCAGTACTTC.

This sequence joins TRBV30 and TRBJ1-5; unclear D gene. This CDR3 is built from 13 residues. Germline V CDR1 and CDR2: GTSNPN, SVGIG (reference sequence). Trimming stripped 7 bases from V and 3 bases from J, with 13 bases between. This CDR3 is CALASDVNQPQHF. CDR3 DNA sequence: TGTGCCTTGGCGAGTGACGTCAATCAGCCCCAGCATTTT.

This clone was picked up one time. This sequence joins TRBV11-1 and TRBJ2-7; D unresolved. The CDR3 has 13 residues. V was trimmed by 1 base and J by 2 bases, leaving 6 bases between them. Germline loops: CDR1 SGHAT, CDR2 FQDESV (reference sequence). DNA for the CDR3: TGTGCCAGCAGCTTAGTCGGAGCCTACGAGCAGTACTTC. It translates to CASSLVGAYEQYF.

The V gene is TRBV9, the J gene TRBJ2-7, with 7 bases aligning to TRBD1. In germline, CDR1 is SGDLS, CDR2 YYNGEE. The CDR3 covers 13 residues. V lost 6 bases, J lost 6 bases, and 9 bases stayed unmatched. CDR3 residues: CASTTGDYGEQYF. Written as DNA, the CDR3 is TGTGCCAGCACCACAGGGGATTATGGCGAGCAGTACTTC.

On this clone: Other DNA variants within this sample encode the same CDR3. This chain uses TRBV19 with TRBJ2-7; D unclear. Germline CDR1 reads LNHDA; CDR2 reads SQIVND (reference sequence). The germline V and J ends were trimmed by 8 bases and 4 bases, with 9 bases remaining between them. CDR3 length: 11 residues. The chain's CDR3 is CASSDGYEQYF. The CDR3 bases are TGTGCCAGTTCGGACGGATACGAGCAGTACTTC.

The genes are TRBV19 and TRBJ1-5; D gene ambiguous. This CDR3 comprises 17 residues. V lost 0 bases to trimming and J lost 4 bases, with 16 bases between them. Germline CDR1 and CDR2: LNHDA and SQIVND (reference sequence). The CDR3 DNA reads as TGTGCCAGTAGTATAGATCTTAACAGCGGGGTGAATCAGCCCCAGCATTTT. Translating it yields CASSIDLNSGVNQPQHF.

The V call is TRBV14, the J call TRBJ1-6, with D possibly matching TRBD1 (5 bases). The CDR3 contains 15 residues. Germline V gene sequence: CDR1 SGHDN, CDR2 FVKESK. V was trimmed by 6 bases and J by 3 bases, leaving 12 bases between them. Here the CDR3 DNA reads TGTGCCAGCAGAGGGACCGAGGACTATAATTCACCCCTCCACTTT. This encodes CASRGTEDYNSPLHF. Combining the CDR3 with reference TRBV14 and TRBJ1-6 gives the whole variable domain EAGVTQFPSHSVIEKGQTVTLRCDPISGHDNLYWYRRVMGKEIKFLLHFVKESKQDESGMPNNRFLAERTGGTYSTLKVQPAELEDSGVYFCASRGTEDYNSPLHFGNGTRLTVT.

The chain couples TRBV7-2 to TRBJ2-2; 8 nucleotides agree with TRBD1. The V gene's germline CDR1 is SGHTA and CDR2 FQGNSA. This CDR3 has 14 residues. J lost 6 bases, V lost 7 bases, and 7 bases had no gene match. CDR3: CASKAGGTAGELFF. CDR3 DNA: TGTGCCAGCAAAGCAGGGGGCACCGCCGGGGAGCTGTTTTTT.

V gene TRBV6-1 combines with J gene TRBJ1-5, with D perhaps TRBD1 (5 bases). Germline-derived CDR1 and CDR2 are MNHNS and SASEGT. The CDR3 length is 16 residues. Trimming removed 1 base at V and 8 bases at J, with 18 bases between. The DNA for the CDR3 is TGTGCCAGCAGTGAAGAATGGGACGGGTGGAAAAAGCCCCAGCATTTT. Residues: CASSEEWDGWKKPQHF.

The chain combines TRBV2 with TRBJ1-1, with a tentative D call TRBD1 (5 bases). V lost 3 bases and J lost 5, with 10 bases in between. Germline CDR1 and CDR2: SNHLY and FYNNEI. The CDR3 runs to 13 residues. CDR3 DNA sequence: TGTGCCAGCAGTGAGGGGGGTACGACTGAAGCTTTCTTT. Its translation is CASSEGGTTEAFF.

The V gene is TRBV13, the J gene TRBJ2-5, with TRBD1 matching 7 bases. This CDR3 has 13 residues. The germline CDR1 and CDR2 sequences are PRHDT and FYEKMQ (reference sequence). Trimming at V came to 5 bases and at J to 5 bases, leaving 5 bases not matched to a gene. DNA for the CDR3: TGTGCCAGCAGCCCTCCAGGGGGTGAGACCCAGTACTTC. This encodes CASSPPGGETQYF.

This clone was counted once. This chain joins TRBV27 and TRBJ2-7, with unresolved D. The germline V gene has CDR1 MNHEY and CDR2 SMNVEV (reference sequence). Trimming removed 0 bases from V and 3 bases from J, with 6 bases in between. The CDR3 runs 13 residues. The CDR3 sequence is CASSLSRVYEQYF. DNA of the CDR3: TGTGCCAGCAGTTTATCTCGGGTCTACGAGCAGTACTTC.

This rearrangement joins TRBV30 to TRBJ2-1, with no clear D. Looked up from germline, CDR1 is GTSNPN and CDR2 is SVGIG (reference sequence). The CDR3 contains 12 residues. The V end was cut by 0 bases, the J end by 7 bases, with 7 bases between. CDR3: CAWSVGSNEQFF. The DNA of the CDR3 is TGTGCCTGGAGTGTAGGTTCAAATGAGCAGTTCTTC.

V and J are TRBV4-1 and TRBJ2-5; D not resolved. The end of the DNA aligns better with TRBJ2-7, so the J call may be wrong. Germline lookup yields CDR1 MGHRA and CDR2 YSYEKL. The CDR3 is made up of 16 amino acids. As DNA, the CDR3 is TGCGCCAGCAGCCAAGAAAGTGGCATGAGCTCCTACGAGCAGTACTTC. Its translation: CASSQESGMSSYEQYF.

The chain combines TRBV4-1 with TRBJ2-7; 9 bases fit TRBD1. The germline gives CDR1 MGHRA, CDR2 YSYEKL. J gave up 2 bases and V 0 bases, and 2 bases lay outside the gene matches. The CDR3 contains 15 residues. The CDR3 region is CASSQEDRGTYEQYF. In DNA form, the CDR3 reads TGCGCCAGCAGCCAAGAGGACAGGGGAACCTACGAGCAGTACTTC.

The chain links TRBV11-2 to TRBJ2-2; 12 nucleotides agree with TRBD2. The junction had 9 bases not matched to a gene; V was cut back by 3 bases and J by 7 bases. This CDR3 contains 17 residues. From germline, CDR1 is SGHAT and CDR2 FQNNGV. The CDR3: CASSFRLAGGPNGELFF. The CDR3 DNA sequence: TGTGCCAGCAGCTTTCGTCTAGCGGGGGGGCCCAACGGGGAGCTGTTTTTT.